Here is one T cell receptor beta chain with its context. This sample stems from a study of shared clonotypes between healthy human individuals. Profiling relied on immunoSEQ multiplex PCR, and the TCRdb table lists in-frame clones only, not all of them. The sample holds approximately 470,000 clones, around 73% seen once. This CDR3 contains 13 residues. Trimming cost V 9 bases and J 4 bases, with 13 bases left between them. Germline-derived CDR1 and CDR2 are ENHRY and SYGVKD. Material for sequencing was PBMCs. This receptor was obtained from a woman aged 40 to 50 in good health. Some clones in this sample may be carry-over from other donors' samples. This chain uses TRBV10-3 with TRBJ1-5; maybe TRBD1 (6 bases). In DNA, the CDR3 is TGTGCCATAAACAGGGAGGAGAATCAGCCCCAGCATTTT. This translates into CAINREENQPQHF.